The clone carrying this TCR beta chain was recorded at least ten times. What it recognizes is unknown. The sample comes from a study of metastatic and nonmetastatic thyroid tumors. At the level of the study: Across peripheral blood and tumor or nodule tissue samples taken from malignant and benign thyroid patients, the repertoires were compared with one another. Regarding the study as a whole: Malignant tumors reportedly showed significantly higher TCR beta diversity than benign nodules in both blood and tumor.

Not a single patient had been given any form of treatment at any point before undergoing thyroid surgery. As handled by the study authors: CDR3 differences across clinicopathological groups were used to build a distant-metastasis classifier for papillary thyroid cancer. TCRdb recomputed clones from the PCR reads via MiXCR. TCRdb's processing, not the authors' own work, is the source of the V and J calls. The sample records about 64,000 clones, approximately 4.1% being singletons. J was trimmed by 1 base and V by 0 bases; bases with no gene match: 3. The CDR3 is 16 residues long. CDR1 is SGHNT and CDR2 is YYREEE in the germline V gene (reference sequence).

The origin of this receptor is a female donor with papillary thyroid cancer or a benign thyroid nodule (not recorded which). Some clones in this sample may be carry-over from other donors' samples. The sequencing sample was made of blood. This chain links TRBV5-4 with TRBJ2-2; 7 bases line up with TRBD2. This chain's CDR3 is CASSLEAGRNTGELFF. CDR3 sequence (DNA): TGTGCCAGCAGCTTGGAAGCGGGGAGGAACACCGGGGAGCTGTTTTTT.